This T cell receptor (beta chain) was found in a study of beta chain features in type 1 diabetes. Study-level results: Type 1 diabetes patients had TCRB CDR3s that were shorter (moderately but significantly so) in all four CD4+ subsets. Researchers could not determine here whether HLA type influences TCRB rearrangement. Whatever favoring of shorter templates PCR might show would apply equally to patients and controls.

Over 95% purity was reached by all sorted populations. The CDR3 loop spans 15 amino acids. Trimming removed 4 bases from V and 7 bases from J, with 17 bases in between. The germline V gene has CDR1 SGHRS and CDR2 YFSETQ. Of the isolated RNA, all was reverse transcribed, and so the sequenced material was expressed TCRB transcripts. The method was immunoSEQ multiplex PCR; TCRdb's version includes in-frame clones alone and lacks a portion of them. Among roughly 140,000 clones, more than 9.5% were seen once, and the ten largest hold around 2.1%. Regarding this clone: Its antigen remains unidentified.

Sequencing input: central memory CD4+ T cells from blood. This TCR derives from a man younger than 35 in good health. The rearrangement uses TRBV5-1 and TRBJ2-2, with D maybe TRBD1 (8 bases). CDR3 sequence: CASSPRTGRDGELFF. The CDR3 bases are TGCGCCAGCAGCCCGCGGACAGGGAGGGACGGGGAGCTGTTTTTT.